This T cell receptor (beta chain) emerged from a study of blood T cell repertoires in COVID-19. Trimming pared 0 bases from V and 4 bases from J, leaving 7 bases between. Germline loops: CDR1 GTSNPN, CDR2 SVGIG (reference sequence). The length of the CDR3 is 12 residues. Some clones are missing from TCRdb's copy, which holds only in-frame ones; the method was immunoSEQ multiplex PCR. Here the sample spans around 300,000 clones, 90% being singletons. The chain uses TRBV30 and TRBJ2-7; D is uncertain. Source material: PBMCs or T cells enriched from blood (not recorded which). The source is a woman between 25 and 40 years old who had recovered from COVID-19. The DNA for the CDR3 is TGTGCCTGGAGTGTATACAGTTACGAGCAGTACTTC. Its translation is CAWSVYSYEQYF.